The following is a T cell receptor (beta chain) sequence with its context. The target antigen is unknown. The PCR ran on 60 Vbeta and 13 Jbeta primers. TCRdb's table, derived via immunoSEQ multiplex PCR, lists solely in-frame clones and lacks some. The sample includes under 200,000 clones, 70% to 90% of them seen just once. As for the donors, each was a healthy bone marrow donor. This record belongs to a study of cytomegalovirus exposure and HLA in healthy donors. Between the trimmed V and J ends, which lost 2 bases and 0 bases, there was a span of 14 bases. Germline-derived CDR1 and CDR2 are SGHTA and FQGTGA. This CDR3 has 16 residues. General study results and limits: Diagnosis of cytomegalovirus status made by the classifier reportedly showed high specificity and sensitivity. Later analysis identified a missense DCLRE1C variant that was linked to TCR beta V- and J-gene trimming. The authors reported that TCR beta sequences could predict HLA-A and HLA-B alleles. These predictions were accurate for most subjects in the first cohort.

V and J are TRBV7-3 and TRBJ2-7, with a possible D match to TRBD2 (6 bases). The TCR sequence derives from a man younger than 30 in good health and CMV-seropositive. Sequencing input: PBMCs. Here the CDR3 reads CASSLRGGSSSYEQYF. CDR3 coding DNA: TGTGCCAGCAGCTTACGTGGGGGGTCGAGCTCCTACGAGCAGTACTTC.